The clone carrying this T cell receptor (beta chain) has just a few counts. Its antigen remains unidentified. V was pared by 1 base and J by 3 bases, with 15 bases of the junction left unmatched. Germline assignment: CDR1 SGHVS and CDR2 FNYEAQ. The CDR3 loop spans 19 amino acids. The data derive from a study of blood T cells in healthy people across ages. Study summary: Per two T cells, template switching captured roughly one barcoded beta molecule. Study-wide findings and caveats: Long-lived donors carried more naive CD4+ cells and greater diversity than aged donors.

Isolated PBMCs totaled at least 7 million in each sample. Primed by a sample-barcoded 5' primer and a J-beta primer mix, a second PCR proceeded for 7 to 11 cycles. Unique molecular identifiers of 12 random nucleotides labeled each cDNA. TCRdb analysed the 5' RACE reads with MiXCR anew, one entry per CDR3 protein. Of 980,000 or so distinct CDR3 sequences listed, about 44% are singletons. The sequence came from a man aged 25-45 years in good health. Sequencing was performed on blood. This chain uses TRBV7-6 with TRBJ2-1; 7 bases are a match to TRBD2. The CDR3 DNA reads TGTGCCAGCAGCTTAGAGCTGGGGGGAGGGAGGGCCATCTACAATGAGCAGTTCTTC. Residues: CASSLELGGGRAIYNEQFF.